This T cell receptor (beta chain) was recovered during a study of blood T cell repertoires in COVID-19. Looking at the study overall: The cDNA or gDNA used as material had been derived from T cells, B-cell-depleted T cells, or PBMCs.

Profiled with immunoSEQ multiplex PCR; TCRdb holds only in-frame clones, not every one. The table has 150,000 to 200,000 clones, over 80% seen once. Deletions cut 2 bases from V and 5 bases from J, with 10 bases between. The CDR3 totals 14 residues. The germline CDR1 and CDR2 sequences are MNHEY and SMNVEV (reference sequence). The rearrangement uses TRBV27 and TRBJ1-5, with a tentative D call TRBD1 (5 bases). The clonotype originates from a woman older than 75 with active or convalescent COVID-19. Sequencing input: peripheral blood. The CDR3 protein is CASSLRGGDQPQHF. CDR3 DNA: TGTGCCAGCAGTTTAAGGGGAGGGGATCAGCCCCAGCATTTT.